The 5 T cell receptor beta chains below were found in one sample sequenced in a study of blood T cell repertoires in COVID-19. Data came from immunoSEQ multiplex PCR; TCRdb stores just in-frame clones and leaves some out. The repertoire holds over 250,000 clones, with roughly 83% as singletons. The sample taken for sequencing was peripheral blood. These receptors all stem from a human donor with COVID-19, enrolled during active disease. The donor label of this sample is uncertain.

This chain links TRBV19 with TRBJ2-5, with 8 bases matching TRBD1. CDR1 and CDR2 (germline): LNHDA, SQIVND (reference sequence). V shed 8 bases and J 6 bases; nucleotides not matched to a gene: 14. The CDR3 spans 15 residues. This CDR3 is CASQSQGASFQTQYF. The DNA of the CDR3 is TGTGCCAGTCAGAGCCAGGGGGCCTCCTTCCAGACCCAGTACTTC.

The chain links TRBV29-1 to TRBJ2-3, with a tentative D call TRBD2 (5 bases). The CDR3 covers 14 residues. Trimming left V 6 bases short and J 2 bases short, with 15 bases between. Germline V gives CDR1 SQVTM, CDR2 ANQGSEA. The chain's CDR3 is CSVSASTNTDTQYF. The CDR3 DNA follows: TGCAGCGTATCGGCTAGCACGAACACAGATACGCAGTATTTT.

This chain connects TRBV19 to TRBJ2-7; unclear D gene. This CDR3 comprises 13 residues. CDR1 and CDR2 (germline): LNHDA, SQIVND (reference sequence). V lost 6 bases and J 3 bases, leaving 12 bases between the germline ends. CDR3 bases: TGTGCCAGTAGCATACAGTTTGGCTACGAGCAGTACTTC. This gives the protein CASSIQFGYEQYF. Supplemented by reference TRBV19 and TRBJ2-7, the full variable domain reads DGGITQSPKYLFRKEGQNVTLSCEQNLNHDAMYWYRQDPGQGLRLIYYSQIVNDFQKGDIAEGYSVSREKKESFPLTVTSAQKNPTAFYLCASSIQFGYEQYFGPGTRLTVT.

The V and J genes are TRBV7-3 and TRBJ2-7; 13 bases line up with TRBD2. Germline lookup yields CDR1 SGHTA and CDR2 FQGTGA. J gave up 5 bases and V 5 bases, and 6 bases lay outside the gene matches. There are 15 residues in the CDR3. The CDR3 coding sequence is TGTGCCAGCAGCGCAACTAGCGGGAGGGGCCACGAGCAGTACTTC. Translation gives CASSATSGRGHEQYF. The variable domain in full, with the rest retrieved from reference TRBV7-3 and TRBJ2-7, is GAGVSQTPSNKVTEKGKYVELRCDPISGHTALYWYRQSLGQGPEFLIYFQGTGAADDSGLPNDRFFAVRPEGSVSTLKIQRTERGDSAVYLCASSATSGRGHEQYFGPGTRLTVT.

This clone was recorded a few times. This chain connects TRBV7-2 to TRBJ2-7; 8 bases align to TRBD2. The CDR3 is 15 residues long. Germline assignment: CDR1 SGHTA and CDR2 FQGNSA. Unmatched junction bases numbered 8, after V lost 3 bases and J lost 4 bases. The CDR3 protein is CASSFSGKPDYEQYF. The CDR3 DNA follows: TGTGCCAGCAGCTTTAGCGGGAAACCGGATTACGAGCAGTACTTC.